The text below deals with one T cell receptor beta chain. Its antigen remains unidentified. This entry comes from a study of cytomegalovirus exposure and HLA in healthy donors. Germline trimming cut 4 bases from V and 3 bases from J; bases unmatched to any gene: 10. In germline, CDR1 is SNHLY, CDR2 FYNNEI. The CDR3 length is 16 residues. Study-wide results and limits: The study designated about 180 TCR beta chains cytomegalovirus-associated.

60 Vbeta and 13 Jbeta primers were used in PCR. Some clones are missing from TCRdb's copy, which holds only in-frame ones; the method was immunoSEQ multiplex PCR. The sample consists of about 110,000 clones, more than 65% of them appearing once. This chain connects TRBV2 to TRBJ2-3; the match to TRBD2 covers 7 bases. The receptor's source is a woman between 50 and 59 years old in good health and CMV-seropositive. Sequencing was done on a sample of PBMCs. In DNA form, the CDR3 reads TGTGCCAGCAGTGCGGGGCGGGGGAGAGATACAGATACGCAGTATTTT. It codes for CASSAGRGRDTDTQYF.